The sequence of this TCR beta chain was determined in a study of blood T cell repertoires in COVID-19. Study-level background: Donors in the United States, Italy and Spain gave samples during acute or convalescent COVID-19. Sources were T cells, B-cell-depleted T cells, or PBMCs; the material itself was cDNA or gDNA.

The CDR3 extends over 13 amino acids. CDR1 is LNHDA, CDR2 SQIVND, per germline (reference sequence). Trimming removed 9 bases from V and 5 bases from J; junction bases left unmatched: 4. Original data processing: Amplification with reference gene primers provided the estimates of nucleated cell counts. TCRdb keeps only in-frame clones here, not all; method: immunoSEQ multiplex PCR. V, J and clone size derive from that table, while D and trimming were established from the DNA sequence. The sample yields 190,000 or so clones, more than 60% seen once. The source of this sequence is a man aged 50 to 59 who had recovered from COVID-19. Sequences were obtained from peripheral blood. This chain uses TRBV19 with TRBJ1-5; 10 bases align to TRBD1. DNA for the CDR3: TGTGCCAGAGACAGGGGGCTTGATCAGCCCCAGCATTTT. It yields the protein CARDRGLDQPQHF.